Listed below are T cell receptor beta chains from one sample, sequenced in a study of vaccination and CD4 T cells after COVID-19. No antigens are known for them. TCRdb analysed the PCR reads with MiXCR anew, one entry per CDR3 protein. The table lists some 25,000 distinct CDR3 sequences, roughly 68% of them singletons. Sequencing was performed on CD4+ T cells from blood, cultured in vitro, taken after SARS-CoV-2 vaccination. Receptors were obtained from a human donor who received a COVID-19 vaccine. CDR3s include the opening cysteine and the closing phenylalanine or tryptophan. The D gene is left open where the match is weak. For some rows the clone size is stated as once, few or many, or as a class when expanded; others skip it.

clone size,D gene,J gene,V gene,CDR3 DNA,CDR3 protein
.,.,TRBJ1-2,TRBV25-1,TGTGCCAGCAGTGAAAACCAGGGTGTTCGTGGCTACACCTTC,CASSENQGVRGYTF
.,.,TRBJ2-7,TRBV12-3/TRBV12-4,TGTGCCAGCAGTTTAGCGCGCCTATTAGAGCAGTACTTC,CASSLARLLEQYF
.,TRBD1,TRBJ1-6,TRBV6-5,TGTGCCAGCAGTTACCGGAGAGGGGGCACTAATTCACCCCTCCACTTT,CASSYRRGGTNSPLHF
few,TRBD2,TRBJ2-3,TRBV20-1,TGCAGTACCCCTTCCGGGGGGACAGATACGCAGTATTTT,CSTPSGGTDTQYF
.,.,TRBJ1-5,TRBV27,TGTGCCAGCAGTTTGGGGAGGGGGAGCAATCAGCCCCAGCATTTT,CASSLGRGSNQPQHF
.,TRBD2,TRBJ2-3,TRBV7-3,TGTGCCAGCAGCCATGTGCGGGGGGCCACAGATACGCAGTATTTT,CASSHVRGATDTQYF
.,.,TRBJ1-6,TRBV6-1,TGTGCCAGCAGTGAAGCAGGCGGGCCCACCCTCCACTTT,CASSEAGGPTLHF
.,.,TRBJ2-3,TRBV2,TGTGCCAGCAGTTCAGGGGCTCTAGATACGCAGTATTTT,CASSSGALDTQYF
.,TRBD1,TRBJ1-1,TRBV19,TGTGCCAGTAGTATAAGGACAGGGGGCGAGAACACTGAAGCTTTCTTT,CASSIRTGGENTEAFF
few,.,TRBJ2-2,TRBV19,TGTGCCAGTAGTCCCGGACACACGAACACCGGGGAGCTGTTTTTT,CASSPGHTNTGELFF
.,.,TRBJ1-6,TRBV6-4,TGTGCCAGCAGAGACACCTCCTATAATTCACCCCTCCACTTT,CASRDTSYNSPLHF
.,.,TRBJ2-5,TRBV5-1,TGCGCCAGCAGCTCACACGGGACTTCGCAAGAGACCCAGTACTTC,CASSSHGTSQETQYF
.,TRBD1,TRBJ1-1,TRBV24-1,TGTGCCACCATGCGACAGGGGGGCACTGAAGCTTTCTTT,CATMRQGGTEAFF